The clone carrying this TCR beta chain has only a few counts. Antigen unknown. These data are taken from a study of cytomegalovirus exposure and HLA in healthy donors. General study results and limits: Some TCR beta chains (about 180 of them) were listed as cytomegalovirus-associated.

The CDR3 totals 13 residues. V shed 5 bases and J shed 3 bases, with 11 bases lying between them. Germline V gene lookup returns CDR1 WSHSY and CDR2 SAAADI. Produced via immunoSEQ multiplex PCR; TCRdb's table is partial and in-frame only. The data show 50,000 to 80,000 clones, with approximately 90% seen just once and around 1.8% held by the top ten. The donors were members of the validation cohort, which comprised about 130 subjects and was separate from the first cohort of 600 to 850 subjects. Material for sequencing was PBMCs. V usage is TRBV10-2 and J usage is TRBJ2-7; no reliable D call. This clonotype was obtained from a young woman in good health and CMV-seronegative. The CDR3 DNA sequence: TGCGCCAGCAGTCCTACTGGTCGCTACGAGCAGTACTTC. Its protein product is CASSPTGRYEQYF.